Below, 19 T cell receptor beta chains from the same sample are listed, as sequenced in a study of blood T cell repertoires in COVID-19. The table came from immunoSEQ multiplex PCR; TCRdb's copy has only in-frame clones and leaves some out. Altogether 78,000 or so clones are present, over 75% being singletons, with the ten largest covering roughly 12%. Sequences were obtained from peripheral blood. These receptors were taken from a man older than 75 with acute or convalescent COVID-19.

This chain uses TRBV6-1 with TRBJ1-1, with TRBD1 identical over 7 bases. CDR3 length: 13 residues. The J segment lost 4 bases and the V segment lost 2 bases, leaving 1 base of the junction unmatched. Looked up from germline, CDR1 is MNHNS and CDR2 is SASEGT. Here the CDR3 reads CASSEQGGTEAFF. In DNA form, the CDR3 reads TGTGCCAGCAGTGAACAGGGGGGCACTGAAGCTTTCTTT.

V is TRBV11-2 and J is TRBJ2-6; no reliable D call. Germline V gene data show CDR1 as SGHAT and CDR2 as FQNNGV. CDR3 length: 15 residues. The V end was cut by 1 base, the J end by 4 bases, with 8 bases between. CDR3 DNA sequence: TGTGCCAGCAGCTTAGCCAGATCCGGGGCCAACGTCCTGACTTTC. Translation: CASSLARSGANVLTF.

This rearrangement joins TRBV6-6 to TRBJ2-3; TRBD1 aligns across 11 bases. The CDR3 consists of 16 residues. Trimming at V came to 8 bases and at J to 3 bases, leaving 10 bases not matched to a gene. The germline V gene has CDR1 MNHNY and CDR2 SVGAGI (reference sequence). CDR3 sequence (DNA): TGTGCCAGCCGGCCCGGACAGGGGGCATGGACAGATACGCAGTATTTT. Its protein product is CASRPGQGAWTDTQYF.

CDR3: CASSFLGLAGGETQYF. In DNA, the CDR3 is TGCGCCAGCAGCTTCCTAGGACTAGCGGGGGGAGAGACCCAGTACTTC. The rearrangement links TRBV5-1 to TRBJ2-5; 14 nucleotides align to TRBD2. Germline trimming cut 2 bases from V and 4 bases from J; bases unmatched to any gene: 4. The CDR3 is 16 residues long. Germline CDR1 reads SGHRS; CDR2 reads YFSETQ.

The rearrangement joins TRBV10-2 to TRBJ1-1, with 8 positions matching TRBD1. Unmatched junction bases numbered 5, after V lost 7 bases and J lost 1 base. The CDR3 contains 14 residues. The germline CDR1 and CDR2 sequences are WSHSY and SAAADI. The CDR3 nucleotides are TGCGCCAGCACCGGACAGGGATGGAACACTGAAGCTTTCTTT. Translating gives CASTGQGWNTEAFF.

The V and J genes are TRBV5-1 and TRBJ2-7, with 9 positions matching TRBD2. The J segment lost 1 base and the V segment lost 0 bases, leaving 14 bases of the junction unmatched. This CDR3 spans 19 amino acids. In germline, CDR1 is SGHRS, CDR2 YFSETQ. The CDR3 region has the DNA TGCGCCAGCAGCTTGGCCGAAGCGGGGGGAGTCGTGTCGTCCTACGAGCAGTACTTC. Its protein product is CASSLAEAGGVVSSYEQYF. Full variable domain (remainder filled in from reference TRBV5-1 and TRBJ2-7): KAGVTQTPRYLIKTRGQQVTLSCSPISGHRSVSWYQQTPGQGLQFLFEYFSETQRNKGNFPGRFSGRQFSNSRSEMNVSTLELGDSALYLCASSLAEAGGVVSSYEQYFGPGTRLTVT.

The CDR3 reads CASSLGGQIYSYNEQFF. The CDR3, as DNA: TGCGCCAGCAGCCTAGGAGGACAGATATACTCCTACAATGAGCAGTTCTTC. This sequence joins TRBV5-1 and TRBJ2-1; D might be TRBD1 (6 bases). Germline V CDR1 and CDR2: SGHRS, YFSETQ. CDR3 size: 17 residues. The V and J ends lost 4 bases and 0 bases respectively, with 17 bases between them.

V is TRBV4-2 and J is TRBJ2-1, with 9 bases identical to TRBD2. The CDR3 consists of 14 residues. V was pared by 4 bases and J by 6 bases, with 4 bases of the junction left unmatched. CDR1 is LGHNA, CDR2 YNFKEQ, per germline. CDR3 protein: CASSRGGGGNEQFF. The CDR3 DNA is TGTGCCAGCAGCCGAGGCGGGGGGGGCAATGAGCAGTTCTTC.

The CDR3 sequence: CASSVGAESYQPQHF. Written as DNA, the CDR3 is TGTGCCAGCAGCGTAGGGGCAGAATCCTATCAGCCCCAGCATTTT. The J gene is TRBJ1-5, the V gene TRBV9; D gene unclear. The CDR3 has 15 amino acids. V lost 0 bases to trimming and J lost 5 bases, with 12 bases between them. Germline values: CDR1 SGDLS, CDR2 YYNGEE.

The chain has TRBV18 and TRBJ1-2; 12 bases are shared with TRBD1. The CDR3 consists of 18 residues. CDR1 and CDR2 (germline): KGHSH, LQKENI. The ends lost 3 bases at V and 0 bases at J; junction bases unmatched: 8. DNA for the CDR3: TGTGCCAGCTCACCGGGGACAGGGGGCCCCTCAGCTAACTATGGCTACACCTTC. It specifies CASSPGTGGPSANYGYTF.

The V call is TRBV7-9, the J call TRBJ1-1; possibly TRBD1 for D (6 bases). The CDR3 has 15 amino acids. V was trimmed by 1 base and J by 4 bases, leaving 13 bases between them. CDR1 is SEHNR, CDR2 FQNEAQ, per germline (reference sequence). The CDR3 sequence is CASSLVGVRGTEAFF. Here the CDR3 DNA reads TGTGCCAGCAGCTTAGTAGGGGTCAGGGGCACTGAAGCTTTCTTT.

J is TRBJ1-1 and V is TRBV12-3 or TRBV12-4; D is unresolved. The CDR3 is made up of 12 amino acids. V dropped 7 bases and J dropped 3 bases, with 9 bases sitting between them. CDR3 in DNA: TGTGCCAGCACTCCCCTCTACACTGAAGCTTTCTTT. Its protein product is CASTPLYTEAFF.

The V call is TRBV6-1, the J call TRBJ1-5; D ambiguous. The CDR3 covers 14 residues. The V gene's germline CDR1 is MNHNS and CDR2 SASEGT. V was clipped by 2 bases and J by 5 bases, with 10 bases between them. The CDR3 coding sequence is TGTGCCAGCAGTGAAATCGGGAACCATCAGCCCCAGCATTTT. As protein: CASSEIGNHQPQHF.

This clone was seen once. The conserved phenylalanine or tryptophan is not found at the CDR3 terminus, so this likely reflects a read error. The chain employs TRBV25-1 and TRBJ1-2; 8 bases are shared with TRBD1. Germline loops: CDR1 MGHDK, CDR2 SYGVNS. CDR3 size: 16 residues. Trimming took 1 base from V and 1 from J; bases not matched to a gene: 5. The CDR3 sequence is CASSESRQGINYGYTL. The CDR3 DNA follows: TGTGCCAGCAGTGAATCCCGACAGGGGATTAACTATGGCTACACCCTC.

The chain carries TRBV5-8 and TRBJ1-5; 7 bases align to TRBD1. The CDR3 covers 14 residues. Germline trimming cut 5 bases from V and 7 bases from J; bases unmatched to any gene: 9. Germline-derived CDR1 and CDR2 are SGHTS and YDEGEE. CDR3 sequence (DNA): TGTGCCAGCAGTCAACAGGGGCTGGGACAGCCCCAGCATTTT. Protein: CASSQQGLGQPQHF.

This clone was counted between two and nine times. J is TRBJ1-5 and V is TRBV7-9; the D is unclear. CDR1 SEHNR and CDR2 FQNEAQ come from the germline V gene (reference sequence). This CDR3 has 18 amino acids. V lost 4 bases and J lost 6, with 25 bases in between. The CDR3 is CASSSQYPVDGVGQPQHF. CDR3 sequence (DNA): TGTGCCAGCAGCTCCCAGTACCCCGTCGACGGAGTCGGTCAGCCCCAGCATTTT.

V usage is TRBV6-1 and J usage is TRBJ1-2; 8 nucleotides agree with TRBD1. Germline V gives CDR1 MNHNS, CDR2 SASEGT. This CDR3 comprises 17 residues. With V trimmed by 1 base and J by 2 bases, 9 bases remained unmatched. The CDR3 here is CASSEGFVRGLNYGYTF. The CDR3 DNA sequence: TGTGCCAGCAGTGAAGGGTTTGTCAGGGGGCTAAACTATGGCTACACCTTC.

The V gene is TRBV28, the J gene TRBJ1-4; 8 bases line up with TRBD1. V was clipped by 4 bases and J by 7 bases; unmatched bases: 5. The germline gives CDR1 MDHEN, CDR2 SYDVKM. CDR3 size: 14 residues. The CDR3 DNA is TGTGCCAGCAGTTCGACAGGGGATATTGAAAAACTGTTTTTT. This translates into CASSSTGDIEKLFF.

Only one count was recorded for this clone. This chain links TRBV30 with TRBJ1-4; the match to TRBD1 covers 7 bases. Germline V gene data show CDR1 as GTSNPN and CDR2 as SVGIG (reference sequence). This CDR3 spans 14 amino acids. The junction had 5 bases not matched to a gene; V was cut back by 4 bases and J by 3 bases. The CDR3 DNA sequence: TGTGCCTGGACCCGGGACAGTCCTAATGAAAAACTGTTTTTT. Its protein is CAWTRDSPNEKLFF. The full variable domain, completed using reference TRBV30 and TRBJ1-4, is SQTIHQWPATLVQPVGSPLSLECTVEGTSNPNLYWYRQAAGRGLQLLFYSVGIGQISSEVPQNLSASRPQDRQFILSSKKLLLSDSGFYLCAWTRDSPNEKLFFGSGTQLSVL.